These 14 T cell receptor beta chains came from one sample sequenced in a study of T-cell reconstitution after alpha-beta-depleted transplantation in children (TCRdb year 2016). The library was produced with PCR. Sequencing took place on an Illumina HiSeq 2500. TCR libraries were prepared with molecular barcoding, using unique molecular identifiers to normalize TCRbeta repertoire quantification. TCRdb reworked the public reads: Q25 trimming with fastp, MiXCR clone assembly, productive beta chains retained. Each CDR3 protein appears once, grouped with its most common genes and DNA. The sample profile shows around 960,000 distinct CDR3 sequences; about 30% of them were found once. About 28% of the sample is in the top ten clones. What this sample's treatment or condition label stands for: allogeneic hematopoietic cell transplantation with graft depleted of TCRalphabeta T cells and CD19 B cells. The sequencing used PBMCs, mostly from graft donor cells, collected 360 days after TCRalphabeta/CD19-depleted stem cell transplant. The receptors stem from a boy less than two years old who had a stem cell transplant for SCID, so the T cells may come from the graft donor.

The chain carries TRBV4-3 and TRBJ1-5; maybe TRBD1 (6 bases). Trimming removed 1 base from V and 6 bases from J, with 16 bases in between. CDR1 and CDR2 (germline): LGHNA, YSLEER. The length of the CDR3 is 16 residues. CDR3 residues: CASSQGVAQGGQPQHF. The DNA for the CDR3 is TGCGCCAGCAGCCAAGGAGTAGCACAGGGAGGTCAGCCCCAGCATTTT.

The chain joins TRBV6-5 to TRBJ1-5; 9 bases are shared with TRBD1. V trimming: 4 bases; J trimming: 6 bases; junction bases outside the gene matches: 7. Germline CDR1 MNHEY, CDR2 SVGAGI. This CDR3 has 15 residues. DNA of the CDR3: TGTGCCAGCAGTTTTCAGACAGGGGGGGCTCAGCCCCAGCATTTT. This gives the protein CASSFQTGGAQPQHF.

The chain uses TRBV12-3 or TRBV12-4 and TRBJ2-2, with D perhaps matching TRBD2 (6 bases). V shed 7 bases and J shed 4 bases, with 13 bases lying between them. This CDR3 contains 14 residues. The CDR3 nucleotides read TGTGCCAGCACCCCGGGGGTGGCCACCGGGGAGCTGTTTTTT. It translates to CASTPGVATGELFF.

This clonotype was seen a few times. CDR3 loop: CASSQGLVAYNEQFF. CDR3 sequence (DNA): TGCGCCAGCAGCCAAGGGCTGGTAGCCTACAATGAGCAGTTCTTC. V usage is TRBV4-3 and J usage is TRBJ2-1, with no clear D. V was pared by 1 base and J by 2 bases, with 9 bases between. Germline V CDR1 and CDR2: LGHNA, YSLEER. This CDR3 contains 15 residues.

This chain uses TRBV12-3 or TRBV12-4 with TRBJ1-3; D gene unclear. The CDR3 is 14 residues long. The V end was cut by 9 bases, the J end by 0 bases, with 12 bases between. CDR3 in amino acids: CASCRLGSGNTIYF. CDR3 DNA: TGTGCCAGTTGCCGACTCGGCTCTGGAAACACCATATATTTT.

This clonotype occurred a few times. V gene TRBV10-3 combines with J gene TRBJ2-5; D not certain. Germline V gives CDR1 ENHRY, CDR2 SYGVKD. Trimming took off 4 bases at V and 3 bases at J, with 15 bases between the two ends. The CDR3 is 15 residues long. CDR3 protein: CAISAKGVGKETQYF. The CDR3 region has the DNA TGTGCCATCAGTGCCAAGGGTGTGGGTAAAGAGACCCAGTACTTC.

V usage is TRBV20-1 and J usage is TRBJ2-3; 8 bases agree with TRBD2. The CDR3 runs to 14 residues. CDR1 and CDR2 from the germline V gene are DFQATT and SNEGSKA (reference sequence). V was clipped by 6 bases and J by 8 bases; unmatched bases: 13. CDR3 in amino acids: CSAPGRGAGGTQYF. The CDR3 bases are TGCAGTGCCCCAGGGCGGGGGGCCGGGGGTACGCAGTATTTT.

This clonotype occurred a few times. The gene calls are TRBV20-1 and TRBJ2-7; no clear D. Germline V gene data show CDR1 as DFQATT and CDR2 as SNEGSKA (reference sequence). The CDR3 runs to 11 residues. V shed 6 bases and J shed 3 bases, with 9 bases lying between them. CDR3 protein: CSATRDYEQYF. The CDR3 DNA is TGCAGTGCCACCCGAGACTACGAGCAGTACTTC.

This clonotype was picked up a small number of times. The CDR3 nucleotides read TGTGCCAGCAGTGGGGAGATCAATGAGCAGTTCTTC. This encodes CASSGEINEQFF. The V call is TRBV12-3 or TRBV12-4, the J call TRBJ2-1; TRBD2 is a possible D gene (5 bases). This CDR3 spans 12 amino acids. The V end lost 5 bases, the J end lost 6 bases, and 8 bases lay between the germline ends.

The sample holds a few counts of this clonotype. V and J are TRBV7-9 and TRBJ2-3; TRBD1 agrees at 8 bases. Germline V gives CDR1 SEHNR, CDR2 FQNEAQ (reference sequence). There are 15 residues in the CDR3. V shed 5 bases, J shed 9 bases, and the junction held 13 bases outside the gene matches. CDR3 amino acids: CASSQNPGQVGTQYF. DNA of the CDR3: TGTGCCAGCAGCCAAAATCCGGGACAGGTAGGGACGCAGTATTTT. The variable domain in full, completed from reference TRBV7-9 and TRBJ2-3, reads DTGVSQNPRHKITKRGQNVTFRCDPISEHNRLYWYRQTLGQGPEFLTYFQNEAQLEKSRLLSDRFSAERPKGSFSTLEIQRTEQGDSAMYLCASSQNPGQVGTQYFGPGTRLTVL.

This clonotype was seen a few times. The rearrangement joins TRBV7-9 to TRBJ1-2, with D perhaps TRBD1 (5 bases). Germline V gives CDR1 SEHNR, CDR2 FQNEAQ (reference sequence). This CDR3 is built from 14 residues. V dropped 5 bases and J dropped 2 bases, with 12 bases sitting between them. As DNA, the CDR3 is TGTGCCAGCAGCCGGGACGGCCCCAACTATGGCTACACCTTC. As protein: CASSRDGPNYGYTF. Full variable domain (missing parts from reference TRBV7-9 and TRBJ1-2): DTGVSQNPRHKITKRGQNVTFRCDPISEHNRLYWYRQTLGQGPEFLTYFQNEAQLEKSRLLSDRFSAERPKGSFSTLEIQRTEQGDSAMYLCASSRDGPNYGYTFGSGTRLTVV.

This clonotype was observed once. V gene TRBV5-1 combines with J gene TRBJ2-7; D unresolved. This CDR3 comprises 13 residues. With 5 bases removed from V and 6 bases from J, the gap between germline ends came to 15 bases. CDR1 and CDR2 (germline): SGHRS, YFSETQ. The CDR3 DNA sequence: TGCGCCAGCAGTCGTGAAGGTAATGGCGAGCAGTACTTC. It translates to CASSREGNGEQYF.

The chain carries TRBV20-1 and TRBJ2-3; 11 nucleotides match TRBD2. With 7 bases clipped from V and 2 bases from J, the junction kept 8 bases outside the gene matches. CDR1 is DFQATT, CDR2 SNEGSKA, per germline (reference sequence). CDR3 length: 15 residues. The CDR3 DNA follows: TGCAGTGTCACTAGGACTAGCGGGCCCACAGATACGCAGTATTTT. It is translated as CSVTRTSGPTDTQYF.

A few counts support this clonotype. This rearrangement joins TRBV2 to TRBJ2-3, with TRBD2 matching over 9 bases. V gave up 3 bases and J gave up 3 bases; unmatched junction bases: 13. There are 18 residues in the CDR3. Germline CDR1 reads SNHLY; CDR2 reads FYNNEI. The CDR3 protein is CASSEWRLAEITTDTQYF. CDR3 nucleotides: TGTGCCAGCAGTGAGTGGAGACTAGCGGAGATTACTACAGATACGCAGTATTTT.